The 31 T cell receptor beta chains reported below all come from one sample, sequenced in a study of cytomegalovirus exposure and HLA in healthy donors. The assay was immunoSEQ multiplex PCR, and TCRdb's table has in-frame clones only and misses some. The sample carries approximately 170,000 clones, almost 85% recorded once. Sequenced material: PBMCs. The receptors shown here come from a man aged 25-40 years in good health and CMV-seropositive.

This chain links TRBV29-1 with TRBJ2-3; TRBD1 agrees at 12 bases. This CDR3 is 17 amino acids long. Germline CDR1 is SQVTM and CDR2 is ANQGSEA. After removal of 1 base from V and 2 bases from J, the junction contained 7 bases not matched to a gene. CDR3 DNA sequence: TGCAGCGTTGAAGGAGGGACAGGGGGCACCCCCACAGATACGCAGTATTTT. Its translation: CSVEGGTGGTPTDTQYF.

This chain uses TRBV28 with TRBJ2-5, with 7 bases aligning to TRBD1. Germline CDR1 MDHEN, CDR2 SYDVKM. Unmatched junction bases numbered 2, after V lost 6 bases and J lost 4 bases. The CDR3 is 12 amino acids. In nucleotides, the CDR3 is TGTGCCAGCAGCAAGGGGGCAGAGACCCAGTACTTC. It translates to CASSKGAETQYF.

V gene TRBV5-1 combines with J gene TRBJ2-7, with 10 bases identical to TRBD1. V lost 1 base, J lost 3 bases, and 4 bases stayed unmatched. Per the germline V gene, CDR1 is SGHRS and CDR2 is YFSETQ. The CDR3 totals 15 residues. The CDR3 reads CASSLSRDRGYEQYF. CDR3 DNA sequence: TGCGCCAGCAGCTTGTCACGGGACAGGGGCTACGAGCAGTACTTC.

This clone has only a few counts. The CDR3 loop is CASSLASGADTQYF. The CDR3 coding sequence is TGTGCCAGCAGCTTGGCCTCGGGGGCAGATACGCAGTATTTT. The rearrangement links TRBV5-6 to TRBJ2-3; D may be TRBD2 (6 bases). The CDR3 has 14 residues. Germline V gene lookup returns CDR1 SGHDT and CDR2 YYEEEE. Trimming removed 0 bases from V and 4 bases from J, with 9 bases in between.

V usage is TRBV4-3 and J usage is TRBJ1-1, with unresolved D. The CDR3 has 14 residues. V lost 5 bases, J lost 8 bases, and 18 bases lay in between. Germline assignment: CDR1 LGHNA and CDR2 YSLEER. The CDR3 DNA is TGCGCCAGCAGCATACATACCGGGGATTTAGAAGCTTTCTTT. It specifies CASSIHTGDLEAFF.

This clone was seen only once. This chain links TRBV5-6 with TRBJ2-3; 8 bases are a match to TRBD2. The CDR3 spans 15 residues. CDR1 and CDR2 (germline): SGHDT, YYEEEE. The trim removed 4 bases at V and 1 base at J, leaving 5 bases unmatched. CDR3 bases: TGTGCCAGCAGCCCAGCAGCGGGGGGCACAGATACGCAGTATTTT. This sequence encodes CASSPAAGGTDTQYF.

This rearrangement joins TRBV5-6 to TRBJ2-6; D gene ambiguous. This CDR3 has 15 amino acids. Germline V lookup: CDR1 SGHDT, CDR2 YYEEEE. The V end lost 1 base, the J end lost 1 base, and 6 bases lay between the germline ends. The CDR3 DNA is TGTGCCAGCAGCTTGATGAGTTCTGGGGCCAACGTCCTGACTTTC. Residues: CASSLMSSGANVLTF.

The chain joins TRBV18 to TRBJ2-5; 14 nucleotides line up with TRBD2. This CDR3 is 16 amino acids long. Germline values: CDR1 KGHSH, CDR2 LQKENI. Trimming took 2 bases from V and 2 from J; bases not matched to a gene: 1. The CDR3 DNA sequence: TGTGCCAGCTCACCAGGGACTAGCGGGAGTCAAGAGACCCAGTACTTC. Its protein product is CASSPGTSGSQETQYF.

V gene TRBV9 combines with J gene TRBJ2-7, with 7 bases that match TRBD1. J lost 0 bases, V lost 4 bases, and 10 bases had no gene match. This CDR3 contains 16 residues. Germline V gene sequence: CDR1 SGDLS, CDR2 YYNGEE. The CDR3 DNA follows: TGTGCCAGCAGCCCTCGTCCCGGGACAGTCTCCTACGAGCAGTACTTC. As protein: CASSPRPGTVSYEQYF.

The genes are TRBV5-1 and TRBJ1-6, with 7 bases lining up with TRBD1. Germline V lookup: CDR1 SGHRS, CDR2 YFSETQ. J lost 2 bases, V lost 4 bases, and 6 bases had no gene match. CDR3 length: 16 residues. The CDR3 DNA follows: TGCGCCAGCAGCCCTTCGACAGGGCCCTATAATTCACCCCTCCACTTT. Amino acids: CASSPSTGPYNSPLHF. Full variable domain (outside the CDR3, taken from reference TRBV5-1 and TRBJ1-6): KAGVTQTPRYLIKTRGQQVTLSCSPISGHRSVSWYQQTPGQGLQFLFEYFSETQRNKGNFPGRFSGRQFSNSRSEMNVSTLELGDSALYLCASSPSTGPYNSPLHFGNGTRLTVT.

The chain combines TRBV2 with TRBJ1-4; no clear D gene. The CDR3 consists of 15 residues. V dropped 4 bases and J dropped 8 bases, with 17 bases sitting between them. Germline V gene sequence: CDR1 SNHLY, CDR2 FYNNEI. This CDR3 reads CASSAEEVSREKLFF. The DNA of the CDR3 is TGTGCCAGCAGTGCCGAGGAGGTTAGTCGGGAAAAACTGTTTTTT.

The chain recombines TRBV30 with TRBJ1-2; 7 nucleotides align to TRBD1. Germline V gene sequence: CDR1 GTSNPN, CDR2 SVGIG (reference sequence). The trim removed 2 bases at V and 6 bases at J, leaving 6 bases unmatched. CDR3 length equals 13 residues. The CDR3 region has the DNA TGTGCCTGGAGTTCGACAGGGAACGATGGCTACACCTTC. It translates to CAWSSTGNDGYTF. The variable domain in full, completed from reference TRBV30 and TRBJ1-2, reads SQTIHQWPATLVQPVGSPLSLECTVEGTSNPNLYWYRQAAGRGLQLLFYSVGIGQISSEVPQNLSASRPQDRQFILSSKKLLLSDSGFYLCAWSSTGNDGYTFGSGTRLTVV.

This CDR3 is CASSGGGSNQPQHF. CDR3 in DNA: TGTGCCAGCAGCGGGGGGGGTAGCAATCAGCCCCAGCATTTT. The gene calls are TRBV9 and TRBJ1-5; D possibly corresponds to TRBD1 (5 bases). CDR3 length equals 14 residues. Germline V gives CDR1 SGDLS, CDR2 YYNGEE. Trimming cost V 3 bases and J 0 bases, with 7 bases left between them.

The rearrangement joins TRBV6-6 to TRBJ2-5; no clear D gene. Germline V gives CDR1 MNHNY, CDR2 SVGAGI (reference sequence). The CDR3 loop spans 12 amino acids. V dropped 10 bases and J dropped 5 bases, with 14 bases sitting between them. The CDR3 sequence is CATSGWKETQYF. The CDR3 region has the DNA TGTGCCACCTCGGGTTGGAAGGAGACCCAGTACTTC.

CDR3 coding DNA: TGTGCCAGCAGTCCGAGGACTAGCGGGGGTACTTTCGAGACCCAGTACTTC. Translating gives CASSPRTSGGTFETQYF. J is TRBJ2-5 and V is TRBV27; 13 bases map to TRBD2. Germline values: CDR1 MNHEY, CDR2 SMNVEV (reference sequence). There are 17 residues in the CDR3. With 5 bases clipped from V and 5 bases from J, the junction kept 11 bases outside the gene matches.

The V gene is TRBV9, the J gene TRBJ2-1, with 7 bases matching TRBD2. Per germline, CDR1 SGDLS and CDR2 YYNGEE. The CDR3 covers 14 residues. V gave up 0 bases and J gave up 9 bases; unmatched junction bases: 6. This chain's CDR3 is CASSVAGGPSEQFF. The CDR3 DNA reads TGTGCCAGCAGCGTAGCGGGAGGTCCAAGTGAGCAGTTCTTC.

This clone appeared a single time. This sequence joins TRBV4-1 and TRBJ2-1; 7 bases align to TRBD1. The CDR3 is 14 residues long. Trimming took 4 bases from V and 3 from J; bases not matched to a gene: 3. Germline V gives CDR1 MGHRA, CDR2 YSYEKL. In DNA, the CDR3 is TGCGCCAGCAGCCCCAGGGGGAACTACAATGAGCAGTTCTTC. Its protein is CASSPRGNYNEQFF.

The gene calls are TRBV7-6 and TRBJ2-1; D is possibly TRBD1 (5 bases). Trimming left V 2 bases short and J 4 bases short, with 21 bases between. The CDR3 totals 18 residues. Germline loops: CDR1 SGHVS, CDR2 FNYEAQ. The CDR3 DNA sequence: TGTGCCAGCAGCTTAAGTTCGGCTGGGGCCGTCCGGTACAATGAGCAGTTCTTC. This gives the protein CASSLSSAGAVRYNEQFF.

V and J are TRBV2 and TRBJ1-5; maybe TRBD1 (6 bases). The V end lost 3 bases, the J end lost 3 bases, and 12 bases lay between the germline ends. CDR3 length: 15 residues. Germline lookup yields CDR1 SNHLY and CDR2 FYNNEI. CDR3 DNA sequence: TGTGCCAGCAGTGAGTTGGGGGCCGACAATCAGCCCCAGCATTTT. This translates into CASSELGADNQPQHF. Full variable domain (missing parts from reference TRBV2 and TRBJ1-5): EPEVTQTPSHQVTQMGQEVILRCVPISNHLYFYWYRQILGQKVEFLVSFYNNEISEKSEIFDDQFSVERPDGSNFTLKIRSTKLEDSAMYFCASSELGADNQPQHFGDGTRLSIL.

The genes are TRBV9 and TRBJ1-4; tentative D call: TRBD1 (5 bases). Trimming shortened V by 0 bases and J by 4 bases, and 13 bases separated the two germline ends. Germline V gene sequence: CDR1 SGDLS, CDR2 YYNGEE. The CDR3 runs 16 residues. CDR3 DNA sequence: TGTGCCAGCAGCGTAGGAGGAGGGGCCGGTAATGAAAAACTGTTTTTT. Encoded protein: CASSVGGGAGNEKLFF.

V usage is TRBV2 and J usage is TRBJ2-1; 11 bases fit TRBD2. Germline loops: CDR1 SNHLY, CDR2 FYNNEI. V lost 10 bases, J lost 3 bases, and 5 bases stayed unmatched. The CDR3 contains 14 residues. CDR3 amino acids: CATIAGGVYNEQFF. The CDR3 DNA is TGTGCCACTATAGCGGGAGGGGTCTACAATGAGCAGTTCTTC.

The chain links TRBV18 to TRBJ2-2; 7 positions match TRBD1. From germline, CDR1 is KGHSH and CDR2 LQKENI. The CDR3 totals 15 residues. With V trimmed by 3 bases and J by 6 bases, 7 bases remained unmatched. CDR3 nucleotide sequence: TGTGCCAGCTCACCGCGGCAGGGGGATCCCGGGGAGCTGTTTTTT. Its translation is CASSPRQGDPGELFF.

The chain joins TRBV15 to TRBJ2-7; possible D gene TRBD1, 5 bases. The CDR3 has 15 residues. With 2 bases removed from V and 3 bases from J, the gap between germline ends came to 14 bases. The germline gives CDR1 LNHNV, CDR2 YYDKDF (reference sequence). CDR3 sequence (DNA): TGTGCCACCAGCAGACAACTTGACAGAAACTACGAGCAGTACTTC. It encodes CATSRQLDRNYEQYF.

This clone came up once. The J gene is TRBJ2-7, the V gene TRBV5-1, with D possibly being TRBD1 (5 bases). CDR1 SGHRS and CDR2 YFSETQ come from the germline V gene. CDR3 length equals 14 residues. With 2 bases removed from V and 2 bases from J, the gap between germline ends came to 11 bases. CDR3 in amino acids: CASSFERQTYEQYF. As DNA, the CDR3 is TGCGCCAGCAGCTTCGAGAGACAGACCTACGAGCAGTACTTC.

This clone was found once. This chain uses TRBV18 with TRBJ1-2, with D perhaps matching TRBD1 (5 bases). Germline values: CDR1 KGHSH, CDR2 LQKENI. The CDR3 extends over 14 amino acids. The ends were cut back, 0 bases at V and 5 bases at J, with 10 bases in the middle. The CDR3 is CASSPPGRSYGYTF. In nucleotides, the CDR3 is TGTGCCAGCTCACCACCGGGGCGGAGTTATGGCTACACCTTC.

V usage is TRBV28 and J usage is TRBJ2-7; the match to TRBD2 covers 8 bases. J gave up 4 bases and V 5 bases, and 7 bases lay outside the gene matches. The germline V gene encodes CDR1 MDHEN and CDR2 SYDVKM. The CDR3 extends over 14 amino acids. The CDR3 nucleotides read TGTGCCAGCAGTCCGCGGGGGGCATCGTACGAGCAGTACTTC. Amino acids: CASSPRGASYEQYF. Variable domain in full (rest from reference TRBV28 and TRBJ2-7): DVKVTQSSRYLVKRTGEKVFLECVQDMDHENMFWYRQDPGLGLRLIYFSYDVKMKEKGDIPEGYSVSREKKERFSLILESASTNQTSMYLCASSPRGASYEQYFGPGTRLTVT.

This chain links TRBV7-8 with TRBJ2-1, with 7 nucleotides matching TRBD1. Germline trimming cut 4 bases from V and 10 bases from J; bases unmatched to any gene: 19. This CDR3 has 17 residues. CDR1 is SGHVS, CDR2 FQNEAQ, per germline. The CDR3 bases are TGTGCCAGCAGCTCACCCCGCTGGGCAGACAGGGTCAGCGAGCAGTTCTTC. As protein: CASSSPRWADRVSEQFF. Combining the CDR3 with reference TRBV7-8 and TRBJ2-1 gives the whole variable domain GAGVSQSPRYKVAKRGQDVALRCDPISGHVSLFWYQQALGQGPEFLTYFQNEAQLDKSGLPSDRFFAERPEGSVSTLKIQRTQQEDSAVYLCASSSPRWADRVSEQFFGPGTRLTVL.

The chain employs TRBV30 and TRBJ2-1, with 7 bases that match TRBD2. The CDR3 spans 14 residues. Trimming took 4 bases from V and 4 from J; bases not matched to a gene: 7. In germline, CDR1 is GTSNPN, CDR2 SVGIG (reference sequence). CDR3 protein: CAWIPGRGYNEQFF. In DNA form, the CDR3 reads TGTGCCTGGATCCCCGGGCGGGGGTACAATGAGCAGTTCTTC.

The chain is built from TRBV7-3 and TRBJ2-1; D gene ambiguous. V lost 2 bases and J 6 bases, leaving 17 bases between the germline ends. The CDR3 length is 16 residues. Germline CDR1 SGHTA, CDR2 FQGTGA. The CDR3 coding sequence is TGTGCCAGCAGCTTATCCTCCGAGACCCCGGGCAATGAGCAGTTCTTC. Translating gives CASSLSSETPGNEQFF.

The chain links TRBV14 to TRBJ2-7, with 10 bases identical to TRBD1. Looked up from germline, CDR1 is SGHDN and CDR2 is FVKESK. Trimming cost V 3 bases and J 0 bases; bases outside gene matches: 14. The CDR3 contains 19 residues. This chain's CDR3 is CASSHAGTGVFYTSYEQYF. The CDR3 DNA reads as TGTGCCAGCAGCCATGCCGGGACAGGGGTCTTCTATACCTCCTACGAGCAGTACTTC.

CDR3 DNA: TGTGCCGCCCGGGGGACGGGGGAGACCCAGTACTTC. This sequence encodes CAARGTGETQYF. The V call is TRBV6-5, the J call TRBJ2-5, with a tentative D call TRBD2 (6 bases). V dropped 11 bases and J dropped 5 bases, with 15 bases sitting between them. The germline V gene has CDR1 MNHEY and CDR2 SVGAGI. CDR3 length: 12 amino acids.